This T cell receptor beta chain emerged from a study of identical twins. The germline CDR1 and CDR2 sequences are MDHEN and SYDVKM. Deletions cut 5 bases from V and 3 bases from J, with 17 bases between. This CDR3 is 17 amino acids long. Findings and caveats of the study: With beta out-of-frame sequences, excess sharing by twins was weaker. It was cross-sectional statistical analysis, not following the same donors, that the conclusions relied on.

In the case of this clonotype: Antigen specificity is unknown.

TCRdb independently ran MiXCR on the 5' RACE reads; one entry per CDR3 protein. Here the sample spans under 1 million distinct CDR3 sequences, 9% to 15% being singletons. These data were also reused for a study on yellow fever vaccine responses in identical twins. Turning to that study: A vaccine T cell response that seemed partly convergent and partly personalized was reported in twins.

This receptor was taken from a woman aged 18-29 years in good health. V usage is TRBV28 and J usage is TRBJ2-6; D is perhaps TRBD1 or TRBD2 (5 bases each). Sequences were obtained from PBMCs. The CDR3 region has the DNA TGTGCCAGCAGTATGAGGGGAGACTCGCATGGGGCCAACGTCCTGACTTTC. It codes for CASSMRGDSHGANVLTF.